The next 32 T cell receptor beta chains were all read from a single sample in a study of CD8 T cells in ankylosing spondylitis. Study results and limitations: The study identified a TCR beta motif of under ten highly homologous variants that appeared characteristic of ankylosing spondylitis blood.

What these receptors recognize is not known. From the 5' RACE reads, TCRdb called clonotypes with MiXCR, one entry per CDR3 protein. The sample shows 130,000 or so distinct CDR3 sequences, 15% to 20% of them seen only once. The material sequenced was blood, either unsorted or a sorted T cell fraction (not recorded which). These receptor sequences come from a male donor with ankylosing spondylitis.

In its sample, this clonotype was seen a few times. The rearrangement uses TRBV7-9 and TRBJ1-4, with a possible D match to TRBD1 (6 bases). CDR1 and CDR2 from the germline V gene are SEHNR and FQNEAQ (reference sequence). There are 16 residues in the CDR3. Deletions cut 4 bases from V and 7 bases from J, with 19 bases between. In DNA, the CDR3 is TGTGCCAGCAGCTCAAAGGTCAGGGGCACGCTTGAAAAACTGTTTTTT. Translation: CASSSKVRGTLEKLFF.

A few counts support this clonotype. The CDR3 region is CASSLSGFYGYTF. The DNA of the CDR3 is TGTGCCAGCAGTTTATCAGGGTTCTATGGCTACACCTTC. V and J are TRBV28 and TRBJ1-2; a possible D gene is TRBD1 (5 bases). CDR1 and CDR2 (germline): MDHEN, SYDVKM. Trimming took 1 base from V and 4 from J, leaving 7 bases between them. The CDR3 runs to 13 residues.

This clonotype was counted a few times. The chain has TRBV10-3 and TRBJ2-5; no definite D call. Germline V gene lookup returns CDR1 ENHRY and CDR2 SYGVKD. V was shortened by 10 bases and J by 1 base, with 7 bases between the two germline ends. The CDR3 runs to 11 residues. CDR3 amino acids: CATGSQETQYF. CDR3 nucleotide sequence: TGTGCCACAGGCTCCCAAGAGACCCAGTACTTC.

This clonotype was detected a few times. This chain joins TRBV7-9 and TRBJ2-2; 11 bases align to TRBD2. J lost 5 bases, V lost 4 bases, and 3 bases had no gene match. Per the germline V gene, CDR1 is SEHNR and CDR2 is FQNEAQ (reference sequence). The CDR3 contains 15 residues. Here the CDR3 reads CASSSTSGGTGELFF. The CDR3 coding sequence is TGTGCCAGCAGCTCAACTAGCGGGGGTACCGGGGAGCTGTTTTTT.

The chain uses TRBV5-6 and TRBJ2-7; D is tentatively TRBD1 or TRBD2 (5 bases each). Germline-derived CDR1 and CDR2 are SGHDT and YYEEEE. The V end was cut by 2 bases, the J end by 4 bases, with 13 bases between. The CDR3 is 14 residues long. CDR3 region: CASSFQNEGYEQYF. The CDR3 bases are TGTGCCAGCAGCTTCCAGAACGAGGGGTACGAGCAGTACTTC.

This clonotype was counted many times. The chain joins TRBV4-2 to TRBJ2-4; the D gene is possibly TRBD2 (6 bases). The CDR3 covers 14 residues. V was trimmed by 1 base and J by 6 bases, leaving 10 bases between them. Germline CDR1 is LGHNA and CDR2 is YNFKEQ. CDR3 amino acids: CASSQGEEPNIQYF. CDR3 DNA: TGTGCCAGCAGCCAAGGGGAGGAACCAAACATTCAGTACTTC.

The CDR3 nucleotides are TGTGCCAGCAGCCAAGAATGGGGGAGCAATCAGCCCCAGCATTTT. This gives the protein CASSQEWGSNQPQHF. The chain uses TRBV3-1 and TRBJ1-5, with D tentatively TRBD1 (5 bases). The CDR3 is 15 residues long. V was shortened by 0 bases and J by 1 base, with 7 bases between the two germline ends. CDR1 is LGHDT, CDR2 YNNKEL, per germline (reference sequence).

This clonotype was observed a few times. J is TRBJ2-7 and V is TRBV4-1; no clear D. The V end lost 6 bases, the J end lost 3 bases, and 18 bases lay between the germline ends. This CDR3 has 15 residues. Germline lookup yields CDR1 MGHRA and CDR2 YSYEKL. In DNA, the CDR3 is TGCGCCAGCAGTCCAAGTATAGGCAGTAACTACGAGCAGTACTTC. Translated: CASSPSIGSNYEQYF.

This clonotype was found a few times. The CDR3 here is CSARAATSIYYNEQFF. CDR3 nucleotides: TGCAGTGCTAGAGCAGCGACTAGCATCTACTACAATGAGCAGTTCTTC. V gene TRBV20-1 combines with J gene TRBJ2-1, with TRBD2 matching 7 bases. The junction had 9 bases not matched to a gene; V was cut back by 1 base and J by 3 bases. In germline, CDR1 is DFQATT, CDR2 SNEGSKA (reference sequence). This CDR3 has 16 amino acids.

CDR3 in DNA: TGTGCCAGCAGCCAAGGGGGGGGGGTGCAGTTCTTC. Amino acids: CASSQGGGVQFF. The chain recombines TRBV3-1 with TRBJ2-1; 7 bases fit TRBD2. After removal of 1 base from V and 12 bases from J, the junction contained 3 bases not matched to a gene. Germline V gene sequence: CDR1 LGHDT, CDR2 YNNKEL (reference sequence). The CDR3 has 12 amino acids.

This clonotype appeared a few times. The chain recombines TRBV6-2 or TRBV6-3 with TRBJ2-7; 9 bases fit TRBD2. The germline V gene encodes CDR1 MNHEY and CDR2 SVGEGT. The ends lost 0 bases at V and 5 bases at J; junction bases unmatched: 8. This CDR3 has 16 amino acids. In DNA form, the CDR3 reads TGTGCCAGCAGTTACTCGTACGGGACTAGCCCCCACGAGCAGTACTTC. Translating gives CASSYSYGTSPHEQYF.

V is TRBV4-2 and J is TRBJ2-7, with TRBD2 matching over 8 bases. Germline CDR1 LGHNA, CDR2 YNFKEQ. This CDR3 is built from 16 residues. The V gene end was trimmed by 3 bases and the J gene end by 1 base; junction bases not matched to a gene: 8. The CDR3 loop is CASSQREASASYEQYF. The DNA for the CDR3 is TGTGCCAGCAGCCAGCGGGAGGCTAGCGCTTCCTACGAGCAGTACTTC.

This clonotype was picked up a small number of times. The V and J genes are TRBV7-9 and TRBJ1-6; D remains unclear. V shed 1 base and J shed 9 bases, with 10 bases lying between them. The CDR3 has 14 amino acids. Germline CDR1 and CDR2: SEHNR and FQNEAQ (reference sequence). The DNA of the CDR3 is TGTGCCAGCAGCTTAGTACTGTTGGGTTCACCCCTCCACTTT. Amino acid sequence: CASSLVLLGSPLHF.

V is TRBV4-1 and J is TRBJ2-2; 12 bases are shared with TRBD2. Germline values: CDR1 MGHRA, CDR2 YSYEKL. The CDR3 runs 15 residues. V lost 6 bases, J lost 5 bases, and 4 bases stayed unmatched. Here the CDR3 DNA reads TGCGCCAGCAGACTAGCGGGAGGTCGTACCGGGGAGCTGTTTTTT. As protein: CASRLAGGRTGELFF.

The chain uses TRBV12-3 or TRBV12-4 and TRBJ1-2; no clear D gene. V lost 0 bases and J 0 bases, leaving 11 bases between the germline ends. The CDR3 runs 16 residues. For the CDR3, the DNA is TGTGCCAGCAGTTTAGCGCTTGTAGCCTCTAACTATGGCTACACCTTC. Translation: CASSLALVASNYGYTF.

V usage is TRBV20-1 and J usage is TRBJ2-7; D might be TRBD1 (5 bases). CDR1 is DFQATT and CDR2 is SNEGSKA in the germline V gene (reference sequence). V was cut by 3 bases and J by 0 bases, with 9 bases left in between. CDR3 size: 13 residues. CDR3 amino acids: CSARSRVSYEQYF. CDR3 DNA sequence: TGCAGTGCTAGGTCCAGGGTCTCCTACGAGCAGTACTTC.

This clonotype was counted only a few times. J is TRBJ2-1 and V is TRBV9; D is possibly TRBD1 or TRBD2 (5 bases each). V was cut by 4 bases and J by 8 bases, with 19 bases left in between. Germline values: CDR1 SGDLS, CDR2 YYNGEE. The CDR3 sequence is 15 residues long. CDR3 nucleotide sequence: TGTGCCAGCAGCTTCAGAACTGGACTGGGGGATGAGCAGTTCTTC. Translated: CASSFRTGLGDEQFF.

The V gene is TRBV6-1, the J gene TRBJ2-5; D may match TRBD1 or TRBD2 (5 bases each). Germline V gene sequence: CDR1 MNHNS, CDR2 SASEGT. V was clipped by 6 bases and J by 3 bases, with 17 bases between them. This CDR3 region has 15 residues. The CDR3, as DNA: TGTGCCAGCAGCGATCTCCGGGACGGGGAAGAGACCCAGTACTTC. Translated: CASSDLRDGEETQYF.

This clonotype has only one observation. The chain carries TRBV27 and TRBJ2-1; perhaps TRBD2 as D (6 bases). V gave up 6 bases and J gave up 5 bases, with 14 bases separating them. This CDR3 spans 14 amino acids. Germline assignment: CDR1 MNHEY and CDR2 SMNVEV (reference sequence). CDR3 bases: TGTGCCAGCAGCCCGGGACTGGATCACAATGAGCAGTTCTTC. Amino acids: CASSPGLDHNEQFF.

This clonotype was seen more than once but under ten times. The V and J genes are TRBV7-8 and TRBJ2-2; unclear D gene. Germline-derived CDR1 and CDR2 are SGHVS and FQNEAQ. V was cut by 1 base and J by 0 bases, with 9 bases left in between. This CDR3 comprises 16 residues. The CDR3: CASSLDKQTNTGELFF. The CDR3 DNA reads as TGTGCCAGCAGCTTAGATAAGCAGACGAACACCGGGGAGCTGTTTTTT.

This chain joins TRBV24-1 and TRBJ2-1, with 8 bases that match TRBD1. V lost 5 bases to trimming and J lost 9 bases; unmatched junction nucleotides: 5. Germline assignment: CDR1 KGHDR and CDR2 SFDVKD. The CDR3 is 13 residues long. CDR3 bases: TGTGCCACCAGTGGTCAGGGGGCGATTGAGCAGTTCTTC. This codes for CATSGQGAIEQFF.

This clonotype was detected only a few times. The rearrangement uses TRBV12-5 and TRBJ2-1, with 7 bases fitting TRBD1. The germline gives CDR1 LGHNT, CDR2 FRNRAP. After removal of 4 bases from V and 15 bases from J, the junction contained 6 bases not matched to a gene. The CDR3 runs to 11 residues. The CDR3 DNA reads as TGTGCTAGTGGTTACGACAGGGTCCCGTTCTTC. Its protein is CASGYDRVPFF.

The chain combines TRBV11-3 with TRBJ2-7; tentative D call: TRBD1 (5 bases). Deletions cut 5 bases from V and 1 base from J, with 15 bases between. The CDR3 consists of 15 residues. Germline-derived CDR1 and CDR2 are SGHNT and YENEEA. CDR3 sequence (DNA): TGTGCCAGCAGCGTCGGTCAGGGTTTTTCCTACGAGCAGTACTTC. Its translation is CASSVGQGFSYEQYF.

The CDR3 sequence: CAWSVSGNSYEQYF. The CDR3, as DNA: TGTGCCTGGAGTGTTTCTGGGAACTCCTACGAGCAGTACTTC. This sequence joins TRBV30 and TRBJ2-7, with D hard to call. CDR3 length: 14 residues. V lost 0 bases and J lost 0, with 9 bases in between. Germline-derived CDR1 and CDR2 are GTSNPN and SVGIG (reference sequence).

This clonotype was seen only a few times. The rearrangement joins TRBV7-9 to TRBJ1-1; 8 nucleotides agree with TRBD1. This CDR3 has 17 amino acids. V trimming: 5 bases; J trimming: 2 bases; junction bases outside the gene matches: 13. Germline V gene data show CDR1 as SEHNR and CDR2 as FQNEAQ (reference sequence). CDR3 DNA: TGTGCCAGCAGCGCCCGGACAGGGCACCGGGAAAACACTGAAGCTTTCTTT. Its protein is CASSARTGHRENTEAFF.

On this clonotype: This clone may be a read error of a much larger clone one base away. The genes are TRBV5-6 and TRBJ2-1, with a tentative D call TRBD2 (5 bases). V shed 2 bases and J shed 0 bases, with 6 bases lying between them. The CDR3 sequence is 14 residues long. Germline-derived CDR1 and CDR2 are SGHDT and YYEEEE. This CDR3 reads CASSFTSSYNEQFF. CDR3 DNA: TGTGCCAGCAGCTTCACTAGCTCCTACAATGAGCAGTTCTTC.

This clonotype was observed at least ten times. V usage is TRBV7-9 and J usage is TRBJ2-2, with 7 bases matching TRBD2. V trimming: 5 bases; J trimming: 10 bases; junction bases outside the gene matches: 10. The CDR3 spans 14 residues. Germline V gives CDR1 SEHNR, CDR2 FQNEAQ (reference sequence). CDR3 region: CASSPPGGSAELFF. DNA for the CDR3: TGTGCCAGCAGCCCCCCGGGGGGATCCGCGGAGCTGTTTTTT.

This clonotype was detected many times. The V and J genes are TRBV24-1 and TRBJ2-3; 7 bases align to TRBD2. The ends lost 2 bases at V and 4 bases at J; junction bases unmatched: 11. This CDR3 is 17 amino acids long. Germline CDR1 is KGHDR and CDR2 is SFDVKD. CDR3 amino acids: CATSDWRTSSDADTQYF. The CDR3 DNA sequence: TGTGCCACCAGTGATTGGCGGACTAGTTCGGACGCAGATACGCAGTATTTT.

This chain uses TRBV20-1 with TRBJ2-3; 9 positions match TRBD2. Trimming cost V 1 base and J 5 bases; bases outside gene matches: 7. The CDR3 spans 15 residues. CDR1 is DFQATT, CDR2 SNEGSKA, per germline (reference sequence). CDR3 DNA: TGCAGTGCTAGAGGAGGTAGCGGGAGTCAAGATACGCAGTATTTT. This codes for CSARGGSGSQDTQYF.

The chain links TRBV5-1 to TRBJ2-1; the match to TRBD2 covers 14 bases. V shed 4 bases and J 5 bases; nucleotides not matched to a gene: 11. The CDR3 runs to 18 residues. Germline CDR1 and CDR2: SGHRS and YFSETQ. This CDR3 reads CASSTNRRLAGGDNEQFF. CDR3 DNA sequence: TGCGCCAGCAGCACGAACCGGCGACTAGCGGGAGGGGACAATGAGCAGTTCTTC.

The chain uses TRBV28 and TRBJ2-7; D possibly corresponds to TRBD2 (5 bases). Germline V gene sequence: CDR1 MDHEN, CDR2 SYDVKM. Trimming cost V 3 bases and J 0 bases, with 9 bases left between them. CDR3 length: 14 residues. DNA for the CDR3: TGTGCCAGCAGTTTGGCCGGGATCTCCTACGAGCAGTACTTC. Residues: CASSLAGISYEQYF.

This chain uses TRBV27 with TRBJ2-7; 9 bases match TRBD1. The CDR3 covers 14 residues. The ends lost 5 bases at V and 6 bases at J; junction bases unmatched: 8. Germline CDR1 is MNHEY and CDR2 is SMNVEV (reference sequence). This chain's CDR3 is CASSPGTGFAEQYF. CDR3 in DNA: TGTGCCAGCAGTCCCGGGACAGGGTTTGCCGAGCAGTACTTC.